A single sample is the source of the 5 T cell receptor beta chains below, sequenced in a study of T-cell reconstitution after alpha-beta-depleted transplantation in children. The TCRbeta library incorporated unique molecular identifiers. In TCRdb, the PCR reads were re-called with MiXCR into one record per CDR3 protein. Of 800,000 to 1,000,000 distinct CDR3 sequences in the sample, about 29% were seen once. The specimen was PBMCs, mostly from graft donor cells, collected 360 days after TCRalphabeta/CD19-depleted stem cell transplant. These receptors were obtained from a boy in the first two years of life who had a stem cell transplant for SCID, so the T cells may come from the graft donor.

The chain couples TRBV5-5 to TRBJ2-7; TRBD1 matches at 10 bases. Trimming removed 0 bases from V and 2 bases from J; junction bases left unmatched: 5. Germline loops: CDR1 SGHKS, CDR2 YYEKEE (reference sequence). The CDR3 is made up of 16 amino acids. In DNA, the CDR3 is TGTGCCAGCAGCTTGGCCGGGACAGGGGTCCCCTACGAGCAGTACTTC. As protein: CASSLAGTGVPYEQYF.

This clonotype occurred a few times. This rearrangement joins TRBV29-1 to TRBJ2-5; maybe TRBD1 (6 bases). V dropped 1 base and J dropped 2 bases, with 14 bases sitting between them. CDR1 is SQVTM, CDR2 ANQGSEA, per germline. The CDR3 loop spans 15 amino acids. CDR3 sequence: CSVEGAGAIQETQYF. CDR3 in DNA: TGCAGCGTTGAAGGAGCAGGGGCCATACAAGAGACCCAGTACTTC.

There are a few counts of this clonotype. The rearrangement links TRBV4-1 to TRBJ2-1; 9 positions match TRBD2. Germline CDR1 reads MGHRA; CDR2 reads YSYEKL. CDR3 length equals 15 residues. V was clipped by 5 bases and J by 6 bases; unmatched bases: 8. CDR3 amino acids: CASSDSGGRFNEQFF. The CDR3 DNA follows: TGCGCCAGCAGCGATAGCGGGGGTAGGTTCAATGAGCAGTTCTTC.

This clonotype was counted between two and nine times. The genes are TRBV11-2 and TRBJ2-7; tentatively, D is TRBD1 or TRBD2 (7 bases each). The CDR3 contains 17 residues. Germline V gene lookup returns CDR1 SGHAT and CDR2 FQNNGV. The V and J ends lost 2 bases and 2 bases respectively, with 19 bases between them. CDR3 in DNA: TGTGCCAGCAGCTTAATCGCAGGGAGGGGGCTGACCTACGAGCAGTACTTC. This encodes CASSLIAGRGLTYEQYF.

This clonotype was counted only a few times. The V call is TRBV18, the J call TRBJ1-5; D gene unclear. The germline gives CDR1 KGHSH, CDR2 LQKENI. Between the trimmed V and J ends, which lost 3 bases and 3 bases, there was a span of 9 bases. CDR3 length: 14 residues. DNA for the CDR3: TGTGCCAGCTCACCGGGAGATAACAATCAGCCCCAGCATTTT. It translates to CASSPGDNNQPQHF.